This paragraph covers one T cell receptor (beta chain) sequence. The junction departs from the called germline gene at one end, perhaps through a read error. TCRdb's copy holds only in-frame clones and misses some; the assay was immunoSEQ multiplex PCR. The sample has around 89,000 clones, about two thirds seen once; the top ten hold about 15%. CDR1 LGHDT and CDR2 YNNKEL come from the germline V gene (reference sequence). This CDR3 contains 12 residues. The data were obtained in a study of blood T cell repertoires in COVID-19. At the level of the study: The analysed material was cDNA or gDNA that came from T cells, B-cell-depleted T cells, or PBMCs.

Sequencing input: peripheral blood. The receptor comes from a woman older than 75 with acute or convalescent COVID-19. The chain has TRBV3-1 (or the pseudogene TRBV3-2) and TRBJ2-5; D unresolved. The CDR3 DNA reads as TGTGCCAGCAGCCAAGTTCCAGAGGCCCAGTACTTC. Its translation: CASSQVPEAQYF.